These 29 T cell receptor beta chains originate from one sample sequenced in a study of response to subunit inactivated influenza vaccine. A single record per CDR3 protein comes from TCRdb applying MiXCR to the RT-PCR reads. The data contain around 520,000 distinct CDR3 sequences, 25% of them singletons. This sample comprised CD4+ T cells sorted from PBMCs, obtained more than 4 days after vaccination. Receptors originate from a man aged 50 or older who received an inactivated influenza vaccine.

The gene calls are TRBV20-1 and TRBJ2-1, with 9 bases lining up with TRBD1. The CDR3 has 17 residues. The V and J ends lost 1 base and 2 bases, in that order; junction bases with no gene match: 9. Germline values: CDR1 DFQATT, CDR2 SNEGSKA (reference sequence). The CDR3 reads CSARATPGTGTYNEQFF. CDR3 nucleotide sequence: TGCAGTGCTAGAGCTACTCCCGGGACAGGGACCTACAATGAGCAGTTCTTC.

V and J are TRBV11-2 and TRBJ2-2; 10 bases align to TRBD2. Per germline, CDR1 SGHAT and CDR2 FQNNGV. CDR3 length equals 18 residues. Trimming removed 8 bases from V and 5 bases from J; junction bases left unmatched: 17. The CDR3 bases are TGTGCCAGCCCCCTCGGGAGGAGCGGGAGGGCCTGGACCGGGGAGCTGTTTTTT. Its protein is CASPLGRSGRAWTGELFF.

This clonotype occurred many times. V and J are TRBV7-2 and TRBJ2-1, with D perhaps assigned TRBD1 or TRBD2 (5 bases each). CDR3 size: 14 residues. V shed 3 bases and J shed 4 bases, with 10 bases lying between them. Germline lookup yields CDR1 SGHTA and CDR2 FQGNSA. The CDR3: CASSLDGAYNEQFF. CDR3 sequence (DNA): TGTGCCAGCAGCTTGGACGGGGCGTACAATGAGCAGTTCTTC.

The rearrangement links TRBV6-2 or TRBV6-3 to TRBJ1-2, with D perhaps matching TRBD1 (6 bases). The CDR3 totals 17 residues. Germline loops: CDR1 MNHEY, CDR2 SVGEGT. V was clipped by 7 bases and J by 0 bases, with 21 bases between them. As DNA, the CDR3 is TGTGCCAGCACCAAAGCAGGATGGGGGCTAGCTAACTATGGCTACACCTTC. It codes for CASTKAGWGLANYGYTF.

This clonotype showed up many times. This chain joins TRBV11-2 and TRBJ1-4; D is unclear. Germline V lookup: CDR1 SGHAT, CDR2 FQNNGV. The CDR3 is 13 residues long. V lost 5 bases to trimming and J lost 5 bases, with 9 bases between them. CDR3 nucleotides: TGTGCCAGCAGCGTCCACAGAAATGAAAAACTGTTTTTT. The encoded protein is CASSVHRNEKLFF. Drawing the rest from reference TRBV11-2 and TRBJ1-4, the complete variable domain is EAGVAQSPRYKIIEKRQSVAFWCNPISGHATLYWYQQILGQGPKLLIQFQNNGVVDDSQLPKDRFSAERLKGVDSTLKIQPAKLEDSAVYLCASSVHRNEKLFFGSGTQLSVL.

V usage is TRBV7-2 and J usage is TRBJ2-7; D perhaps matches TRBD1 (6 bases). Germline CDR1 reads SGHTA; CDR2 reads FQGNSA. CDR3 size: 14 residues. V lost 3 bases, J lost 4 bases, and 13 bases lay in between. The CDR3, as DNA: TGTGCCAGCAGCTTTACAGGGAGTGCGTACGAGCAGTACTTC. It translates to CASSFTGSAYEQYF.

This clonotype was detected only a few times. The chain combines TRBV12-3 or TRBV12-4 with TRBJ2-1, with 10 bases fitting TRBD2. The CDR3 is 15 amino acids. V trimming: 5 bases; J trimming: 8 bases; junction bases outside the gene matches: 9. The CDR3 nucleotides read TGTGCCAGCAGTACGCAACTAGCGGGGAGGGATGAGCAGTTCTTC. Residues: CASSTQLAGRDEQFF.

This chain joins TRBV4-2 and TRBJ1-1; 8 nucleotides agree with TRBD1. V shed 4 bases, J shed 1 base, and the junction held 2 bases outside the gene matches. The germline gives CDR1 LGHNA, CDR2 YNFKEQ. This CDR3 has 14 amino acids. This chain's CDR3 is CASSPQGGNTEAFF. The CDR3 coding sequence is TGTGCCAGCAGCCCACAGGGGGGGAACACTGAAGCTTTCTTT.

The V and J genes are TRBV5-1 and TRBJ2-6, with 10 nucleotides matching TRBD1. The length of the CDR3 is 19 residues. Trimming cost V 0 bases and J 0 bases; bases outside gene matches: 6. CDR1 is SGHRS and CDR2 is YFSETQ in the germline V gene. The CDR3 nucleotides are TGCGCCAGCAGCTTGGGCTGGGACAGGGGACCCTCTGGGGCCAACGTCCTGACTTTC. As protein: CASSLGWDRGPSGANVLTF.

This clonotype has a handful of counts. The chain is built from TRBV12-3 or TRBV12-4 and TRBJ2-5; TRBD2 matches 8 bases. This CDR3 contains 16 residues. Germline trimming cut 1 base from V and 1 base from J; bases unmatched to any gene: 5. The CDR3 is CASSLGTSRGQETQYF. The CDR3, as DNA: TGTGCCAGCAGTTTAGGGACTAGCAGGGGCCAAGAGACCCAGTACTTC.

The rearrangement joins TRBV4-3 to TRBJ1-3, with a possible D match to TRBD1 (5 bases). Germline lookup yields CDR1 LGHNA and CDR2 YSLEER. The length of the CDR3 is 15 residues. With 4 bases removed from V and 2 bases from J, the gap between germline ends came to 12 bases. CDR3 region: CASSRGEGTGNTIYF. The CDR3 DNA sequence: TGCGCCAGCAGCCGGGGAGAGGGGACTGGAAACACCATATATTTT.

In this sample, this clonotype turned up a few times. The chain couples TRBV25-1 to TRBJ2-1, with 8 bases fitting TRBD1. Germline V gene lookup returns CDR1 MGHDK and CDR2 SYGVNS. This CDR3 has 13 residues. V trimming: 6 bases; J trimming: 8 bases; junction bases outside the gene matches: 6. CDR3 sequence reads: CASSKQGGDEQFF. CDR3 sequence (DNA): TGTGCCAGCAGCAAACAGGGGGGCGATGAGCAGTTCTTC.

V and J are TRBV20-1 and TRBJ2-1; D is unresolved. This CDR3 is built from 14 residues. In germline, CDR1 is DFQATT, CDR2 SNEGSKA (reference sequence). Trimming shortened V by 0 bases and J by 0 bases, and 6 bases separated the two germline ends. The CDR3 coding sequence is TGCAGTGCTAGAGACGACGGCTCCTACAATGAGCAGTTCTTC. Protein: CSARDDGSYNEQFF.

V and J are TRBV6-1 and TRBJ1-1; the D gene is possibly TRBD1 (5 bases). CDR3 size: 14 residues. The V gene's germline CDR1 is MNHNS and CDR2 SASEGT. Trimming took 5 bases from V and 0 from J, leaving 10 bases between them. CDR3 coding DNA: TGTGCCAGCAGTCCGGGACGTCTGAACACTGAAGCTTTCTTT. Protein sequence: CASSPGRLNTEAFF.

The J gene is TRBJ2-7, the V gene TRBV28; D call uncertain. V shed 9 bases and J shed 1 base, with 13 bases lying between them. Germline V gene data show CDR1 as MDHEN and CDR2 as SYDVKM. The CDR3 totals 13 residues. This CDR3 is CASGPEKSYEQYF. The CDR3 nucleotides are TGTGCCAGTGGCCCGGAGAAGTCCTACGAGCAGTACTTC.

This clonotype turned up a few times. This chain uses TRBV7-2 with TRBJ2-5, with 7 bases fitting TRBD1. CDR1 is SGHTA, CDR2 FQGNSA, per germline. Trimming cost V 1 base and J 2 bases; bases outside gene matches: 4. The CDR3 runs to 15 residues. The DNA of the CDR3 is TGTGCCAGCAGCTTAGGAGGGACAGAACAAGAGACCCAGTACTTC. Translating it yields CASSLGGTEQETQYF.

This clonotype was seen only a few times. The chain combines TRBV5-5 with TRBJ2-1; 9 positions agree with TRBD2. Germline CDR1 SGHKS, CDR2 YYEKEE (reference sequence). This CDR3 region has 17 residues. Trimming removed 0 bases from V and 7 bases from J; junction bases left unmatched: 11. CDR3 in amino acids: CASSLVVAGGPLNEQFF. As DNA, the CDR3 is TGTGCCAGCAGCTTGGTGGTGGCGGGGGGGCCTCTGAATGAGCAGTTCTTC.

Regarding this clonotype: The junction departs from germline at one end; a sequencing error may be responsible. The chain uses TRBV20-1 and TRBJ2-2, with 9 bases fitting TRBD2. Germline V gene data show CDR1 as DFQATT and CDR2 as SNEGSKA (reference sequence). This CDR3 is 13 amino acids long. CDR3 nucleotide sequence: TGCAGTCCTAGCGGGACGTACACCGGGGAGCTGTTTTTT. This encodes CSPSGTYTGELFF.

This rearrangement joins TRBV20-1 to TRBJ1-4; D unclear. Trimming removed 6 bases from V and 3 bases from J, with 14 bases in between. CDR1 is DFQATT, CDR2 SNEGSKA, per germline (reference sequence). The CDR3 loop spans 14 amino acids. The CDR3 DNA reads TGCAGTGCCCTCCCGCCTCAGTCTAATGAAAAACTGTTTTTT. Translating gives CSALPPQSNEKLFF.

The V gene is TRBV28, the J gene TRBJ2-7, with 8 positions matching TRBD2. V was pared by 10 bases and J by 7 bases, with 12 bases of the junction left unmatched. Germline V CDR1 and CDR2: MDHEN, SYDVKM. The CDR3 has 13 residues. The CDR3 loop reads CAIATGGPREQYF. Here the CDR3 DNA reads TGTGCCATCGCGACGGGGGGGCCCAGGGAGCAGTACTTC.

This clonotype occurred many times. The chain employs TRBV5-5 and TRBJ2-7; 8 bases match TRBD1. This CDR3 has 15 amino acids. Germline CDR1 is SGHKS and CDR2 is YYEKEE (reference sequence). V lost 0 bases and J lost 4; bases outside the gene matches: 6. The CDR3 sequence is CASSLAGTGVYEQYF. DNA of the CDR3: TGTGCCAGCAGCTTGGCCGGGACAGGAGTTTACGAGCAGTACTTC.

This clonotype was seen a handful of times. The genes are TRBV6-5 and TRBJ1-5; D uncertain. Per germline, CDR1 MNHEY and CDR2 SVGAGI. The length of the CDR3 is 13 residues. Trimming cost V 2 bases and J 6 bases, with 8 bases left between them. CDR3: CASSYGLGQPQHF. The DNA for the CDR3 is TGTGCCAGCAGTTACGGGCTAGGTCAGCCCCAGCATTTT.

This clonotype has more than one count but fewer than ten. In DNA, the CDR3 is TGTGCCAGCAGCTTAATCCCCGAGACCCAGTACTTC. It translates to CASSLIPETQYF. The rearrangement links TRBV7-2 to TRBJ2-5; no reliable D call. The CDR3 contains 12 residues. Trimming pared 2 bases from V and 5 bases from J, leaving 6 bases between. Germline lookup yields CDR1 SGHTA and CDR2 FQGNSA.

This clonotype has more than one count but fewer than ten. The V call is TRBV4-3, the J call TRBJ1-2; the match to TRBD1 covers 7 bases. CDR1 and CDR2 from the germline V gene are LGHNA and YSLEER. The CDR3 is 14 residues long. The J segment lost 4 bases and the V segment lost 0 bases, leaving 2 bases of the junction unmatched. CDR3 bases: TGCGCCAGCAGCCAAGATCCAGGGGGCTATGGCTACACCTTC. Translating gives CASSQDPGGYGYTF.

This clonotype has only a few counts. The chain couples TRBV4-2 to TRBJ1-5; D is ambiguous. The CDR3 has 15 residues. Germline V gives CDR1 LGHNA, CDR2 YNFKEQ. The V and J ends lost 3 bases and 0 bases respectively, with 9 bases between them. The CDR3: CASSQAGSSNQPQHF. CDR3 nucleotide sequence: TGTGCCAGCAGCCAGGCGGGGAGTAGCAATCAGCCCCAGCATTTT.

This clonotype showed up just a few times. The J gene is TRBJ2-5, the V gene TRBV6-2 or TRBV6-3, with TRBD2 identical over 9 bases. Germline lookup yields CDR1 MNHEY and CDR2 SVGEGT. J was trimmed by 1 base and V by 5 bases; bases with no gene match: 14. This CDR3 contains 18 residues. The CDR3 DNA follows: TGTGCCAGCAGTCCTAATTCCTTTACTAGCGGGTTCCAAGAGACCCAGTACTTC. It codes for CASSPNSFTSGFQETQYF.

In its sample, this clonotype was seen a few times. V and J are TRBV6-5 and TRBJ2-2, with TRBD1 matching over 7 bases. The CDR3 runs to 16 residues. With 2 bases clipped from V and 4 bases from J, the junction kept 7 bases outside the gene matches. CDR1 and CDR2 (germline): MNHEY, SVGAGI. The CDR3 sequence is CASSYTRGRITGELFF. Written as DNA, the CDR3 is TGTGCCAGCAGTTACACTAGGGGGCGAATCACCGGGGAGCTGTTTTTT.

This chain uses TRBV7-2 with TRBJ1-6; 7 nucleotides agree with TRBD1. Trimming cost V 3 bases and J 3 bases; bases outside gene matches: 2. The V gene's germline CDR1 is SGHTA and CDR2 FQGNSA. The CDR3 is 15 amino acids. The CDR3 DNA follows: TGTGCCAGCAGCTTTACAGGGGTCTATAATTCACCCCTCCACTTT. Its protein product is CASSFTGVYNSPLHF.

The chain links TRBV7-2 to TRBJ2-3, with D tentatively TRBD1 or TRBD2 (5 bases each). There are 13 residues in the CDR3. V lost 2 bases, J lost 4 bases, and 7 bases lay in between. Germline V gene data show CDR1 as SGHTA and CDR2 as FQGNSA. DNA for the CDR3: TGTGCCAGCAGCTTAATGGGGGCAGATACGCAGTATTTT. Its protein product is CASSLMGADTQYF.